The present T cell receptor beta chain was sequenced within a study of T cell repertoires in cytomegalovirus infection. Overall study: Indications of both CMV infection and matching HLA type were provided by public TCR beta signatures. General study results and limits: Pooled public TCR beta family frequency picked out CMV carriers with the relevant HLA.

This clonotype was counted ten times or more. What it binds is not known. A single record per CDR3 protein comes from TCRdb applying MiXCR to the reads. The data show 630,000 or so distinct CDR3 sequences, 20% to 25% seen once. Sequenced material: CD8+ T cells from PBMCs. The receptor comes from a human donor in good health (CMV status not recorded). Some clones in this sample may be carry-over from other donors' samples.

The CDR3 sequence is CASRGQGSGANVLTF. The CDR3 region has the DNA TGTGCCAGCAGGGGACAGGGGTCTGGGGCCAACGTCCTGACTTTC. The genes are TRBV7-9 and TRBJ2-6; 10 bases line up with TRBD1. CDR1 and CDR2 (germline): SEHNR, FQNEAQ (reference sequence). Trimming at V came to 6 bases and at J to 1 base, leaving 0 bases not matched to a gene. The CDR3 has 15 residues.